The 18 T cell receptor beta chains presented below share a single source sample, sequenced in a study of cytomegalovirus exposure and HLA in healthy donors. PCR involved 60 Vbeta and 13 Jbeta primers. Method: immunoSEQ multiplex PCR; TCRdb's copy keeps in-frame clones and lacks some. This sample carries 75,000 to 100,000 clones, 73% of them seen once, and the ten largest clones take 3% to 4%. The specimen sequenced was PBMCs. The receptors originated from a middle-aged man in good health and CMV-seronegative.

This sequence joins TRBV12-2 and TRBJ1-2; the table gives TRBD1 as D, unverified against the DNA. TRBV12-2 is shown as a pseudogene. The CDR3 consists of 18 residues. The CDR3 coding sequence is TGTGCAAGTCGCTTAAATGATTCCTCCGGGACAGGGACTTATGGCTACACCTTC. Protein sequence: CASRLNDSSGTGTYGYTF.

V and J are TRBV2 and TRBJ2-2; D perhaps matches TRBD2 (6 bases). V lost 6 bases to trimming and J lost 4 bases, with 15 bases between them. The CDR3 extends over 15 amino acids. Germline V gene data show CDR1 as SNHLY and CDR2 as FYNNEI. In DNA form, the CDR3 reads TGTGCCAGCAGGGATGCTAGCGTTGGCACCGGGGAGCTGTTTTTT. As protein: CASRDASVGTGELFF.

The rearrangement links TRBV6-1 to TRBJ1-1, with D maybe TRBD1 (6 bases). Germline values: CDR1 MNHNS, CDR2 SASEGT. The CDR3 consists of 14 residues. Trimming took 3 bases from V and 5 from J, leaving 13 bases between them. CDR3 region: CASSDWTVRTEAFF. CDR3 bases: TGTGCCAGCAGTGACTGGACAGTACGGACTGAAGCTTTCTTT.

This clone was counted once. The chain links TRBV5-1 to TRBJ2-4; 7 positions agree with TRBD1. Trimming at V came to 4 bases and at J to 1 base, leaving 2 bases not matched to a gene. Germline lookup yields CDR1 SGHRS and CDR2 YFSETQ. This CDR3 has 14 residues. This CDR3 reads CASSVTGAKNIQYF. Written as DNA, the CDR3 is TGCGCCAGCAGCGTGACAGGGGCCAAAAACATTCAGTACTTC.

The rearrangement links TRBV29-1 to TRBJ2-5, with 16 bases lining up with TRBD2. Germline CDR1 SQVTM, CDR2 ANQGSEA. The J segment lost 5 bases and the V segment lost 6 bases, leaving 12 bases of the junction unmatched. This CDR3 has 17 residues. CDR3 sequence reads: CSVAPGLAGGRLETQYF. The CDR3 DNA reads as TGCAGCGTCGCACCGGGACTAGCGGGGGGGAGGCTGGAGACCCAGTACTTC.

This chain connects TRBV6-1 to TRBJ2-7; D uncertain. Between the trimmed V and J ends, which lost 1 base and 7 bases, there was a span of 5 bases. CDR3 length: 11 amino acids. Germline loops: CDR1 MNHNS, CDR2 SASEGT. The CDR3 sequence is CASSEGGEQYV. The CDR3 coding sequence is TGTGCCAGCAGTGAAGGTGGGGAGCAGTACGTC.

Only one count was recorded for this clone. The J gene is TRBJ2-7, the V gene TRBV19, with 10 bases identical to TRBD1. The ends lost 4 bases at V and 7 bases at J; junction bases unmatched: 10. The CDR3 is 15 amino acids. The germline gives CDR1 LNHDA, CDR2 SQIVND (reference sequence). The CDR3: CASSTTGTGAYEQYF. The CDR3 coding sequence is TGTGCCAGTAGTACCACCGGGACAGGGGCTTATGAGCAGTACTTC.

This chain's CDR3 is CSVRPDRGRTDTQYF. The DNA for the CDR3 is TGCAGCGTTCGTCCGGACAGGGGGCGCACAGATACGCAGTATTTT. This chain connects TRBV29-1 to TRBJ2-3; 11 nucleotides match TRBD1. Germline V gene data show CDR1 as SQVTM and CDR2 as ANQGSEA. CDR3 size: 15 residues. The junction had 5 bases not matched to a gene; V was cut back by 5 bases and J by 1 base.

The chain is built from TRBV10-3 and TRBJ2-1; 7 bases align to TRBD1. The V and J ends lost 3 bases and 5 bases, in that order; junction bases with no gene match: 10. This CDR3 comprises 16 residues. Germline V gene lookup returns CDR1 ENHRY and CDR2 SYGVKD. The DNA for the CDR3 is TGTGCCATCAGTGACATACAGGGGCGCGCGAACAATGAGCAGTTCTTC. Its protein is CAISDIQGRANNEQFF.

The rearrangement links TRBV28 to TRBJ2-1, with no clear D. The CDR3 is 13 residues long. CDR1 is MDHEN and CDR2 is SYDVKM in the germline V gene. V dropped 2 bases and J dropped 9 bases, with 11 bases sitting between them. This CDR3 is CASSLTNLGEQFF. The CDR3 DNA reads TGTGCCAGCAGTTTAACCAATCTCGGTGAGCAGTTCTTC.

A few counts support this clone. CDR3 protein: CASSLAGGERDEQFF. In DNA form, the CDR3 reads TGTGCCAGCAGCTTAGCAGGGGGGGAGCGTGATGAGCAGTTCTTC. The genes are TRBV7-2 and TRBJ2-1; TRBD2 is a possible D gene (7 bases). The CDR3 spans 15 residues. V was clipped by 0 bases and J by 8 bases, with 14 bases between them. Germline values: CDR1 SGHTA, CDR2 FQGNSA. Full variable domain (outside the CDR3, taken from reference TRBV7-2 and TRBJ2-1): GAGVSQSPSNKVTEKGKDVELRCDPISGHTALYWYRQSLGQGLEFLIYFQGNSAPDKSGLPSDRFSAERTGGSVSTLTIQRTQQEDSAVYLCASSLAGGERDEQFFGPGTRLTVL.

The chain recombines TRBV7-3 with TRBJ1-1; D is possibly TRBD1 (5 bases). Germline assignment: CDR1 SGHTA and CDR2 FQGTGA. This CDR3 spans 13 amino acids. Between the trimmed V and J ends, which lost 6 bases and 2 bases, there was a span of 10 bases. CDR3 coding DNA: TGTGCCAGCAGAATACAGGATAACACTGAAGCTTTCTTT. This sequence encodes CASRIQDNTEAFF.

This chain uses TRBV29-1 with TRBJ2-7, with TRBD2 matching 7 bases. The junction had 7 bases not matched to a gene; V was cut back by 3 bases and J by 5 bases. Germline loops: CDR1 SQVTM, CDR2 ANQGSEA. The CDR3 runs to 13 residues. In DNA, the CDR3 is TGCAGCGTTGAGGGGGGGATCTACCACGAGCAGTACTTC. Protein: CSVEGGIYHEQYF.

J is TRBJ1-5 and V is TRBV7-9; no clear D. The CDR3 runs to 14 residues. Trimming pared 1 base from V and 3 bases from J, leaving 7 bases between. Germline V gene lookup returns CDR1 SEHNR and CDR2 FQNEAQ (reference sequence). CDR3 residues: CASSLDGFNQPQHF. The CDR3 DNA follows: TGTGCCAGCAGCTTAGACGGGTTCAATCAGCCCCAGCATTTT.

The chain recombines TRBV5-8 with TRBJ2-5, with D maybe TRBD1 (6 bases). CDR1 and CDR2 (germline): SGHTS, YDEGEE. This CDR3 contains 16 residues. Trimming cost V 0 bases and J 1 base, with 13 bases left between them. The CDR3 coding sequence is TGTGCCAGCAGCTTGGGGACAGACTTAACCCAAGAGACCCAGTACTTC. As protein: CASSLGTDLTQETQYF.

The chain links TRBV2 to TRBJ2-1, with 12 bases matching TRBD2. V lost 6 bases to trimming and J lost 8 bases; unmatched junction nucleotides: 11. Germline V lookup: CDR1 SNHLY, CDR2 FYNNEI. The CDR3 spans 16 residues. The CDR3 DNA reads as TGTGCCAGCAGCCCCGAGGGACTAGCGGGCGGCGATGAGCAGTTCTTC. Translated, it gives CASSPEGLAGGDEQFF. Together with reference TRBV2 and TRBJ2-1, the CDR3 gives the full variable domain: EPEVTQTPSHQVTQMGQEVILRCVPISNHLYFYWYRQILGQKVEFLVSFYNNEISEKSEIFDDQFSVERPDGSNFTLKIRSTKLEDSAMYFCASSPEGLAGGDEQFFGPGTRLTVL.

V and J are TRBV4-2 and TRBJ1-2; weak D call: TRBD1 (6 bases). This CDR3 spans 15 amino acids. Germline CDR1 LGHNA, CDR2 YNFKEQ. Trimming cost V 1 base and J 4 bases, with 13 bases left between them. The DNA of the CDR3 is TGTGCCAGCAGCCAAGTGTCAGGGGAAGGCTATGGCTACACCTTC. It translates to CASSQVSGEGYGYTF.

V gene TRBV6-5 combines with J gene TRBJ1-2, with D maybe TRBD1 (5 bases). V was cut by 0 bases and J by 5 bases, with 7 bases left in between. Germline V gene data show CDR1 as MNHEY and CDR2 as SVGAGI. The CDR3 sequence is 13 residues long. CDR3 loop: CASSYSTDYGYTF. CDR3 bases: TGTGCCAGCAGTTACTCGACAGATTATGGCTACACCTTC.